This entry concerns a single TCR beta chain. This sample was taken from a study of cytomegalovirus exposure and HLA in healthy donors. The CDR3 spans 17 residues. In germline, CDR1 is MGHRA, CDR2 YSYEKL. J was trimmed by 1 base and V by 3 bases; bases with no gene match: 6. Primers: 60 Vbeta forward and 13 Jbeta reverse. Only in-frame clones appear in the TCRdb table, and some are missing; sequencing was by immunoSEQ multiplex PCR. This listing includes about 74,000 clones. This clonotype originated in a female donor in good health and CMV-seropositive. V usage is TRBV4-1 and J usage is TRBJ2-3; TRBD1 matches 11 bases. Sequenced sample: PBMCs. The chain's CDR3 is CASSQEGQGVGTDTQYF. CDR3 sequence (DNA): TGCGCCAGCAGCCAGGAGGGACAGGGGGTAGGCACAGATACGCAGTATTTT.